This is a list of T cell receptor beta chains from one sample in a study of yellow fever vaccine responses in identical twins. TCRdb recomputed calls from the RT-PCR reads with MiXCR, one row per CDR3 protein. The table lists about 1,000 distinct CDR3 sequences, approximately 90% of them singletons. The sample was T cells from blood (PBMCs), unsorted or a sorted subset (not recorded which), taken before or after yellow fever vaccination (not recorded which). The source is a woman under 30 who received the yellow fever vaccine. CDR3s include the opening cysteine and the closing phenylalanine or tryptophan. Each record gives: J gene, V gene, D gene, clone size, CDR3 protein, CDR3 DNA. The D gene is left open where the match is weak. Clone sizes are given selectively: once, few, many, or a class where the clone is expanded.

J: TRBJ1-6
V: TRBV12-3/TRBV12-4
D: -
size: -
CDR3: CASSSDRTYNSPLHF
DNA: TGTGCCAGCAGCAGCGACAGGACCTATAATTCACCCCTCCACTTT

J: TRBJ2-2
V: TRBV12-3/TRBV12-4
D: TRBD1
size: -
CDR3: CASSLIPSLQGLGTGELFF
DNA: TGTGCCAGCAGTTTAATCCCTTCCCTACAGGGGTTGGGCACCGGGGAGCTGTTTTTT

J: TRBJ2-7
V: TRBV27
D: TRBD2
size: -
CDR3: CASSSLRLAGGYEQYF
DNA: TGTGCCAGCAGTTCCCTCAGACTAGCGGGAGGCTACGAGCAGTACTTC

J: TRBJ2-5
V: TRBV20-1
D: -
size: few
CDR3: CSAGEVGETQYF
DNA: TGCAGTGCTGGTGAGGTGGGGGAGACCCAGTACTTC

J: TRBJ1-6
V: TRBV11-2
D: -
size: -
CDR3: CASSLGRSSYNSPLHF
DNA: TGTGCCAGCAGCTTAGGGAGGAGCTCCTATAATTCACCCCTCCACTTT

J: TRBJ2-1
V: TRBV10-1
D: -
size: -
CDR3: CASSDLGKAAPEKQFF
DNA: TGCGCCAGCAGTGACCTAGGGAAGGCAGCTCCCGAGAAGCAGTTCTTC

J: TRBJ2-5
V: TRBV11-3
D: -
size: -
CDR3: CASSFGGTETQYF
DNA: TGTGCCAGCAGCTTCGGCGGAACAGAGACCCAGTACTTC

J: TRBJ2-3
V: TRBV5-1
D: -
size: -
CDR3: CASSLRADTQYF
DNA: TGCGCCAGCAGCTTGAGAGCAGATACGCAGTATTTT

J: TRBJ1-6
V: TRBV2
D: TRBD1
size: -
CDR3: CASSGQGDNSPLHF
DNA: TGTGCCAGCAGTGGTCAGGGGGATAATTCACCCCTCCACTTT

J: TRBJ2-2
V: TRBV11-3
D: TRBD2
size: -
CDR3: CASSRTSGSNTGELFF
DNA: TGTGCCAGCAGCCGGACTAGCGGGAGCAACACCGGGGAGCTGTTTTTT

J: TRBJ2-1
V: TRBV10-3
D: TRBD2
size: -
CDR3: CAISDLTSGRGNEQFF
DNA: TGTGCCATCAGTGACCTGACTAGCGGGAGGGGGAATGAGCAGTTCTTC

J: TRBJ2-4
V: TRBV11-2
D: -
size: -
CDR3: CASSPRGGGHRNIQYF
DNA: TGTGCCAGCAGCCCCCGGGGAGGGGGGCATCGAAACATTCAGTACTTC

J: TRBJ2-3
V: TRBV29-1
D: -
size: -
CDR3: CSVENDDTPEDTQYF
DNA: TGCAGCGTTGAAAATGACGACACTCCGGAGGATACGCAGTATTTT

J: TRBJ1-6
V: TRBV30
D: -
size: once
CDR3: CAWSGDTDNSPLHF
DNA: TGTGCCTGGAGTGGTGACACTGATAATTCACCCCTCCACTTT

J: TRBJ2-3
V: TRBV15
D: -
size: -
CDR3: CATSRDRTPSTDTQYF
DNA: TGTGCCACCAGCAGAGATCGGACTCCTAGCACAGATACGCAGTATTTT

J: TRBJ2-3
V: TRBV15
D: -
size: -
CDR3: CATSRGTTTDTQYF
DNA: TGTGCCACCAGCAGAGGGACCACCACAGATACGCAGTATTTT

J: TRBJ2-7
V: TRBV11-3
D: TRBD2
size: once
CDR3: CASSLDGGTNYEQYF
DNA: TGTGCCAGCAGCTTAGACGGGGGGACTAACTACGAGCAGTACTTC

J: TRBJ2-1
V: TRBV7-6
D: -
size: -
CDR3: CASSLDLGEQFF
DNA: TGTGCCAGCAGCTTAGATCTAGGTGAGCAGTTCTTC